The 32 T cell receptor beta chains presented below share a single source sample, sequenced in a study of blood T cell repertoires in COVID-19. This table comes from immunoSEQ multiplex PCR, and its TCRdb copy is limited to in-frame clones, with some not included. The table records 150,000 or so clones, 80% to 90% of them present only once. Specimen: peripheral blood. The receptors come from a woman aged 40 to 50 with acute or convalescent COVID-19.

V gene TRBV5-4 combines with J gene TRBJ2-7, with TRBD1 matching 9 bases. The CDR3 is made up of 13 amino acids. The V gene's germline CDR1 is SGHNT and CDR2 YYREEE (reference sequence). V lost 4 bases, J lost 7 bases, and 6 bases stayed unmatched. The CDR3 DNA follows: TGTGCCAGCAGCCGTGGGACAGGGCTTGAGCAGTACTTC. Translation gives CASSRGTGLEQYF.

This chain links TRBV29-1 with TRBJ1-2; 7 nucleotides line up with TRBD1. This CDR3 region has 12 residues. Per the germline V gene, CDR1 is SQVTM and CDR2 is ANQGSEA. With V trimmed by 7 bases and J by 0 bases, 2 bases remained unmatched. CDR3: CSEQGANYGYTF. The CDR3 DNA is TGCAGCGAGCAGGGGGCTAACTATGGCTACACCTTC.

This chain connects TRBV5-4 to TRBJ1-1; TRBD1 might be the D (5 bases). CDR3 length equals 14 residues. V was trimmed by 4 bases and J by 0 bases, leaving 10 bases between them. Germline lookup yields CDR1 SGHNT and CDR2 YYREEE (reference sequence). The CDR3 DNA reads as TGTGCCAGCAGCCCCGCGGGGCTGAACACTGAAGCTTTCTTT. Translation: CASSPAGLNTEAFF.

This chain connects TRBV6-2 or TRBV6-3 to TRBJ1-1; no definite D call. The V gene's germline CDR1 is MNHEY and CDR2 SVGEGT. Trimming removed 4 bases at V and 4 bases at J, with 10 bases between. The CDR3 loop spans 13 amino acids. CDR3 amino acids: CASSLGGVTEAFF. The CDR3 nucleotides are TGTGCCAGCAGTTTAGGAGGCGTCACTGAAGCTTTCTTT.

This rearrangement joins TRBV7-8 to TRBJ2-3, with 7 bases matching TRBD1. The CDR3 runs 15 residues. Germline V CDR1 and CDR2: SGHVS, FQNEAQ. Germline trimming cut 5 bases from V and 4 bases from J; bases unmatched to any gene: 9. The CDR3 coding sequence is TGTGCCAGCAGCCCAGCCTTTACAGGGGCAGATACGCAGTATTTT. Encoded protein: CASSPAFTGADTQYF.

The rearrangement uses TRBV10-2 and TRBJ2-1, with D uncertain. The CDR3 has 12 amino acids. CDR1 WSHSY and CDR2 SAAADI come from the germline V gene. The V end was cut by 1 base, the J end by 12 bases, with 10 bases between. The DNA for the CDR3 is TGCGCCAGCAGTGAGTTGAACGGTGGGCAGTTCTTC. It encodes CASSELNGGQFF.

The J gene is TRBJ2-2, the V gene TRBV24-1, with D perhaps matching TRBD2 (7 bases). Germline V gives CDR1 KGHDR, CDR2 SFDVKD. Trimming removed 1 base from V and 6 bases from J, with 14 bases in between. CDR3 length: 16 residues. The CDR3 loop reads CATSDLPGGSAGELFF. CDR3 bases: TGTGCCACCAGTGATTTACCGGGGGGCAGCGCCGGGGAGCTGTTTTTT.

The chain is built from TRBV19 and TRBJ1-3; D perhaps matches TRBD1 (6 bases). V lost 10 bases and J lost 4, with 23 bases in between. Germline-derived CDR1 and CDR2 are LNHDA and SQIVND (reference sequence). The CDR3 runs 16 residues. The CDR3 is CANKLPGTSGGNTIYF. The CDR3 coding sequence is TGTGCCAACAAGCTCCCGGGGACATCGGGGGGAAACACCATATATTTT.

The table lists this clone with a count of one. The chain couples TRBV28 to TRBJ2-4; D may be TRBD2 (6 bases). Trimming stripped 4 bases from V and 0 bases from J, with 13 bases between. The CDR3 covers 16 residues. CDR1 and CDR2 (germline): MDHEN, SYDVKM. The CDR3 sequence: CASSSPGLQAKNIQYF. The CDR3 coding sequence is TGTGCCAGCAGTTCACCGGGACTTCAAGCCAAAAACATTCAGTACTTC.

This clone was recorded only once. V and J are TRBV7-2 and TRBJ2-3, with TRBD2 matching 7 bases. The trim removed 2 bases at V and 4 bases at J, leaving 6 bases unmatched. Germline V CDR1 and CDR2: SGHTA, FQGNSA. The CDR3 contains 15 residues. CDR3 DNA sequence: TGTGCCAGCAGCTTATTGGGACGGGGGGCAGATACGCAGTATTTT. Its protein is CASSLLGRGADTQYF.

The chain couples TRBV29-1 to TRBJ2-3; D not resolved. This CDR3 is built from 13 residues. The germline CDR1 and CDR2 sequences are SQVTM and ANQGSEA. V lost 4 bases and J 2 bases, leaving 10 bases between the germline ends. The CDR3 region has the DNA TGCAGCGTTGTTGGTGTACTCACAGATACGCAGTATTTT. Translated, it gives CSVVGVLTDTQYF.

CDR3 sequence reads: CAISESNSGTLYSPLHF. Written as DNA, the CDR3 is TGTGCCATCAGTGAGTCAAATTCCGGGACTCTCTATTCACCCCTCCACTTT. The chain combines TRBV10-3 with TRBJ1-6; a possible D gene is TRBD1 (5 bases). The CDR3 is 17 residues long. Germline-derived CDR1 and CDR2 are ENHRY and SYGVKD. The V gene lost 0 bases and the J gene lost 8 bases, with 17 bases spanning the gap.

The V and J genes are TRBV18 and TRBJ1-2; TRBD1 agrees at 8 bases. This CDR3 spans 13 amino acids. CDR1 and CDR2 from the germline V gene are KGHSH and LQKENI. With 6 bases clipped from V and 3 bases from J, the junction kept 3 bases outside the gene matches. CDR3 DNA sequence: TGTGCCAGCTCCAGGGGACAGGACTATGGCTACACCTTC. Translation: CASSRGQDYGYTF. The variable domain in full, completed from reference TRBV18 and TRBJ1-2, reads NAGVMQNPRHLVRRRGQEARLRCSPMKGHSHVYWYRQLPEEGLKFMVYLQKENIIDESGMPKERFSAEFPKEGPSILRIQQVVRGDSAAYFCASSRGQDYGYTFGSGTRLTVV.

The chain employs TRBV12-3 or TRBV12-4 and TRBJ2-5; D ambiguous. V shed 7 bases and J shed 5 bases, with 11 bases lying between them. The length of the CDR3 is 12 residues. CDR3 loop: CASTNTMETQYF. The CDR3 coding sequence is TGTGCCAGCACCAATACTATGGAGACCCAGTACTTC.

The J gene is TRBJ1-1, the V gene TRBV28; unclear D gene. This CDR3 is built from 11 residues. V lost 1 base and J 6 bases, leaving 3 bases between the germline ends. CDR1 MDHEN and CDR2 SYDVKM come from the germline V gene. This CDR3 reads CASSLFSEAFF. CDR3 in DNA: TGTGCCAGCAGTTTATTCTCTGAAGCTTTCTTT.

This rearrangement joins TRBV13 to TRBJ2-1; 9 bases are shared with TRBD2. Germline V gives CDR1 PRHDT, CDR2 FYEKMQ (reference sequence). V gave up 4 bases and J gave up 4 bases; unmatched junction bases: 8. The length of the CDR3 is 16 residues. The CDR3 DNA reads as TGTGCCAGCAGCTCAGATGCTAGCGGGATATACAATGAGCAGTTCTTC. Amino acid sequence: CASSSDASGIYNEQFF.

V is TRBV12-3 or TRBV12-4 and J is TRBJ2-3; possible D gene TRBD2, 7 bases. This CDR3 comprises 12 residues. Between the trimmed V and J ends, which lost 6 bases and 8 bases, there was a span of 12 bases. CDR3 loop: CASRGGGVTQYF. In DNA form, the CDR3 reads TGTGCCAGCAGAGGGGGGGGAGTTACGCAGTATTTT.

This sequence joins TRBV28 and TRBJ1-1; TRBD1 matches at 7 bases. The ends lost 6 bases at V and 0 bases at J; junction bases unmatched: 10. The CDR3 contains 16 residues. The germline gives CDR1 MDHEN, CDR2 SYDVKM. The CDR3 spells CASSTHRQGVNTEAFF. The CDR3 DNA reads TGTGCCAGCAGCACCCACCGACAGGGAGTGAACACTGAAGCTTTCTTT.

The V gene is TRBV19, the J gene TRBJ2-7; 9 positions agree with TRBD1. The CDR3 sequence is 14 residues long. CDR1 and CDR2 from the germline V gene are LNHDA and SQIVND (reference sequence). Trimming cost V 4 bases and J 3 bases; bases outside gene matches: 4. This CDR3 reads CASSTTGGLYEQYF. In DNA, the CDR3 is TGTGCCAGTAGTACTACAGGGGGCCTCTACGAGCAGTACTTC. Complete variable domain (other parts from reference TRBV19 and TRBJ2-7): DGGITQSPKYLFRKEGQNVTLSCEQNLNHDAMYWYRQDPGQGLRLIYYSQIVNDFQKGDIAEGYSVSREKKESFPLTVTSAQKNPTAFYLCASSTTGGLYEQYFGPGTRLTVT.

The rearrangement uses TRBV24-1 and TRBJ1-4; weak D call: TRBD1 (6 bases). The germline V and J ends were trimmed by 3 bases and 5 bases, with 12 bases remaining between them. The CDR3 consists of 15 residues. Germline V gene lookup returns CDR1 KGHDR and CDR2 SFDVKD. CDR3 nucleotides: TGTGCCACCAGTGATACAGGGACCGGCAATGAAAAACTGTTTTTT. This gives the protein CATSDTGTGNEKLFF.

This sequence joins TRBV15 and TRBJ1-6; D gene ambiguous. The CDR3 length is 14 residues. Germline V gene lookup returns CDR1 LNHNV and CDR2 YYDKDF (reference sequence). V was cut by 6 bases and J by 3 bases, with 9 bases left in between. The CDR3, as DNA: TGTGCCACCAGTAGGGAGAGCTATAATTCACCCCTCCACTTT. This encodes CATSRESYNSPLHF.

The chain links TRBV19 to TRBJ2-7; TRBD1 matches at 9 bases. This CDR3 has 15 amino acids. Germline-derived CDR1 and CDR2 are LNHDA and SQIVND (reference sequence). Losses at the gene ends were 3 bases for V and 4 bases for J; bases not matched to a gene: 7. The CDR3 coding sequence is TGTGCCAGTAGTATCCTAGGGACAGGGTCTTACGAGCAGTACTTC. Protein: CASSILGTGSYEQYF.

The rearrangement links TRBV6-5 to TRBJ2-2; TRBD2 agrees at 7 bases. This CDR3 is 14 amino acids long. Losses at the gene ends were 10 bases for V and 5 bases for J; bases not matched to a gene: 10. The germline V gene has CDR1 MNHEY and CDR2 SVGAGI. Written as DNA, the CDR3 is TGTGCCACCACTCTCCAAGCGGGAACCGGGGAGCTGTTTTTT. Amino acids: CATTLQAGTGELFF.

The V and J genes are TRBV7-6 and TRBJ2-2; 7 bases line up with TRBD1. The germline CDR1 and CDR2 sequences are SGHVS and FNYEAQ. The junction had 10 bases not matched to a gene; V was cut back by 1 base and J by 8 bases. This CDR3 has 16 amino acids. The DNA of the CDR3 is TGTGCCAGCAGCTTAGAAGGGGGCTTCGGAGCTGGGGAGCTGTTTTTT. Protein: CASSLEGGFGAGELFF.

The chain has TRBV7-2 and TRBJ2-3; 10 positions agree with TRBD2. The CDR3 runs to 13 residues. Germline assignment: CDR1 SGHTA and CDR2 FQGNSA. Germline trimming cut 3 bases from V and 10 bases from J; bases unmatched to any gene: 4. Here the CDR3 reads CASSLVGTSAQYF. The CDR3 DNA reads TGTGCCAGCAGCTTGGTGGGGACTAGCGCGCAGTATTTT.

The rearrangement links TRBV3-1 (or the pseudogene TRBV3-2) to TRBJ2-1; 9 bases agree with TRBD1. Trimming took 2 bases from V and 14 from J; bases not matched to a gene: 7. Germline lookup yields CDR1 LGHDT and CDR2 YNNKEL (reference sequence). This CDR3 has 13 amino acids. CDR3 sequence reads: CASSQSRQGEEFF. The CDR3 DNA reads as TGTGCCAGCAGCCAAAGCCGACAGGGGGAAGAGTTCTTC.

The rearrangement links TRBV14 to TRBJ1-3; TRBD1 matches at 7 bases. Germline V gives CDR1 SGHDN, CDR2 FVKESK. V lost 4 bases, J lost 0 bases, and 3 bases stayed unmatched. The CDR3 contains 15 residues. CDR3 sequence reads: CASSPRTGSGNTIYF. The CDR3 DNA sequence: TGTGCCAGCAGCCCCCGGACAGGCTCTGGAAACACCATATATTTT.

Turning to this clone: The junction departs from germline at one end; a sequencing error may be responsible. The gene calls are TRBV7-9 and TRBJ1-3, with D hard to call. Germline assignment: CDR1 SEHNR and CDR2 FQNEAQ (reference sequence). The CDR3 loop spans 8 amino acids. CDR3 residues: CASSLDAF. The DNA for the CDR3 is TGTGCCAGCAGCTTAGATGCGTTT.

This sequence joins TRBV12-3 or TRBV12-4 and TRBJ1-2; tentative D call: TRBD1 (6 bases). V lost 6 bases and J 2 bases, leaving 10 bases between the germline ends. The CDR3 loop spans 13 amino acids. The CDR3 spells CASSWTVNYGYTF. The CDR3 DNA follows: TGTGCCAGCAGCTGGACAGTAAACTATGGCTACACCTTC.

The chain recombines TRBV4-2 with TRBJ2-3; 9 nucleotides align to TRBD2. The trim removed 0 bases at V and 5 bases at J, leaving 12 bases unmatched. Germline V CDR1 and CDR2: LGHNA, YNFKEQ. This CDR3 is built from 18 residues. CDR3 loop: CASSQDSSAGGRGDTQYF. CDR3 sequence (DNA): TGTGCCAGCAGCCAAGATAGTAGTGCGGGGGGGCGGGGAGATACGCAGTATTTT.

This chain uses TRBV9 with TRBJ2-7; perhaps TRBD1 as D (6 bases). Per germline, CDR1 SGDLS and CDR2 YYNGEE. V shed 3 bases and J shed 3 bases, with 13 bases lying between them. The CDR3 runs 14 residues. The DNA of the CDR3 is TGTGCCAGCAGCGATGGGACAAATATCTACGAGCAGTACTTC. Protein product: CASSDGTNIYEQYF.

The chain is built from TRBV5-1 and TRBJ2-3; 8 positions agree with TRBD1. The germline V gene has CDR1 SGHRS and CDR2 YFSETQ. Germline trimming cut 0 bases from V and 4 bases from J; bases unmatched to any gene: 7. The CDR3 loop spans 16 amino acids. The CDR3 DNA follows: TGCGCCAGCAGCTTGGAAGCAGGGGGCGATTCAGATACGCAGTATTTT. It encodes CASSLEAGGDSDTQYF. Full variable domain (rest looked up from reference TRBV5-1 and TRBJ2-3): KAGVTQTPRYLIKTRGQQVTLSCSPISGHRSVSWYQQTPGQGLQFLFEYFSETQRNKGNFPGRFSGRQFSNSRSEMNVSTLELGDSALYLCASSLEAGGDSDTQYFGPGTRLTVL.